These T cell receptor beta chains were read from a single sample in a study of cytomegalovirus exposure and HLA in healthy donors. Some clones are missing from TCRdb's copy, which holds only in-frame ones; the method was immunoSEQ multiplex PCR. The sample carries some 67,000 clones, 60% to 80% recorded once. The sample consisted of PBMCs. Receptor source: a man aged 55 to 70 in good health and CMV-seropositive. Each CDR3 is given without its conserved first and last residue. The order of the fields is J gene, V gene, CDR3 protein.

j_gene: TRBJ2-7
v_gene: TRBV5-1
CDR3aa: ASSLSGIHEQY

j_gene: TRBJ2-2
v_gene: TRBV28
CDR3aa: ASTSGYGELF

j_gene: TRBJ1-3
v_gene: TRBV7-6
CDR3aa: ASSPGGRPSGNTIY

j_gene: TRBJ2-5
v_gene: TRBV5-1
CDR3aa: ASSRGTDETQY

j_gene: TRBJ1-5
v_gene: TRBV28
CDR3aa: ASSLGTSGNQPQH

j_gene: TRBJ2-1
v_gene: TRBV7-2
CDR3aa: ASSLGLAGYNEQF

j_gene: TRBJ2-3
v_gene: TRBV6-6
CDR3aa: ASSYNVRDTQY

j_gene: TRBJ1-1
v_gene: TRBV11-2
CDR3aa: ASSQWTRNTEAF

j_gene: TRBJ2-3
v_gene: TRBV9
CDR3aa: ASSVDWDTQY

j_gene: TRBJ2-3
v_gene: TRBV27
CDR3aa: ASSLSTASGSMDTQY

j_gene: TRBJ2-3
v_gene: TRBV11-2
CDR3aa: ASTRGRGPISTDTQY

j_gene: TRBJ1-2
v_gene: TRBV7-9
CDR3aa: ASSRPGGSYGYT

j_gene: TRBJ1-2
v_gene: TRBV2
CDR3aa: ASSDRGLGYGYT

j_gene: TRBJ2-2
v_gene: TRBV19
CDR3aa: ASSIQGLTGELF

j_gene: TRBJ2-4
v_gene: TRBV7-9
CDR3aa: ASSSGTGSAKNIQY

j_gene: TRBJ2-5
v_gene: TRBV5-4
CDR3aa: ASSTGSQETQY

j_gene: TRBJ2-7
v_gene: TRBV29-1
CDR3aa: SVASGVSSYEQY

j_gene: TRBJ2-1
v_gene: TRBV2
CDR3aa: ASRSGLANEQF

j_gene: TRBJ1-1
v_gene: TRBV11-3
CDR3aa: ASSLGGQATVF

j_gene: TRBJ2-1
v_gene: TRBV10-1
CDR3aa: ASSDRTGGSNEQF

j_gene: TRBJ2-5
v_gene: TRBV5-1
CDR3aa: ASSLEAGEETQY

j_gene: TRBJ2-3
v_gene: TRBV19
CDR3aa: ASSISGGLTDTQY

j_gene: TRBJ2-5
v_gene: TRBV5-1
CDR3aa: ASSLLAQRGETQY

j_gene: TRBJ2-3
v_gene: TRBV7-6
CDR3aa: ASSQRTATDTQY

j_gene: TRBJ2-7
v_gene: TRBV7-9
CDR3aa: ASKRHGTEYEQY

j_gene: TRBJ2-2
v_gene: TRBV11-2
CDR3aa: ASSLTLLANTGELF

j_gene: TRBJ2-5
v_gene: TRBV4-1
CDR3aa: ASSQDRGRGSQETQY

j_gene: TRBJ2-1
v_gene: TRBV5-1
CDR3aa: ASSFLAEDNEQF

j_gene: TRBJ1-6
v_gene: TRBV7-9
CDR3aa: ASSFPEVNSPLH

j_gene: TRBJ2-3
v_gene: TRBV7-9
CDR3aa: ASSSRGPDTQY

j_gene: TRBJ2-5
v_gene: TRBV10-2
CDR3aa: ASSGPGTLETQY

j_gene: TRBJ1-2
v_gene: TRBV6-1
CDR3aa: ASSALSYGYT

j_gene: TRBJ1-6
v_gene: TRBV2
CDR3aa: ASSEGTVNSPLH

j_gene: TRBJ2-5
v_gene: TRBV6-5
CDR3aa: ASSPGGTQY

j_gene: TRBJ2-7
v_gene: TRBV6-6
CDR3aa: ASSLIQGSEQY

j_gene: TRBJ2-1
v_gene: TRBV6-6
CDR3aa: ASTLMTGSGQF

j_gene: TRBJ2-6
v_gene: TRBV18
CDR3aa: ASSRRSTDGANVLT

j_gene: TRBJ2-5
v_gene: TRBV4-1
CDR3aa: ASSQGGLVLLGETQY

j_gene: .
v_gene: TRBV7-6
CDR3aa: ASSFFQGDYEQY

j_gene: TRBJ1-6
v_gene: TRBV7-9
CDR3aa: ASSLARHGSPLH

j_gene: TRBJ1-6
v_gene: TRBV5-1
CDR3aa: ASRKLAGVDNSPLH

j_gene: TRBJ2-1
v_gene: TRBV29-1
CDR3aa: SVESLERSYNEQF

j_gene: TRBJ2-4
v_gene: TRBV5-4
CDR3aa: ASSPAQGGQGGKNIQY